The clone carrying this T cell receptor (beta chain) was recorded many times. Its antigen is as yet unknown. The CDR3 has 16 residues. Germline V gene sequence: CDR1 SGHRS, CDR2 YFSETQ. Trimming took 0 bases from V and 14 from J; bases not matched to a gene: 19. These data come from a study of CD8 T cells in ankylosing spondylitis. TCRdb re-called the 5' RACE reads with MiXCR, one entry per CDR3 protein. The table lists about 220,000 distinct CDR3 sequences, about 10% of them singletons. Findings and caveats of the study: A TCR beta motif of about eight highly homologous variants appeared characteristic of ankylosing spondylitis blood.

The sample taken for sequencing was blood, either unsorted or a sorted T cell fraction (not recorded which). The sequence came from a male donor with ankylosing spondylitis or in good health (not recorded which). V is TRBV5-1 and J is TRBJ1-2, with 7 bases fitting TRBD1. CDR3 sequence: CASSLDGDRSGSEWTF. The CDR3 nucleotides read TGCGCCAGCAGCTTGGATGGGGACAGATCTGGTTCGGAGTGGACCTTC.